The 14 T cell receptor beta chains below all came from one sample that was sequenced in a study of shared clonotypes between healthy human individuals. Some clones are missing from TCRdb's copy, which holds only in-frame ones; the method was immunoSEQ multiplex PCR. The sample yields about 1 million clones, roughly 80% seen once. The sequenced sample was memory CD4+ T cells sorted from blood. The subset is: CD45RA-negative fraction. Every receptor here comes from a man between 18 and 35 years old in good health.

The chain links TRBV6-5 to TRBJ1-4; TRBD1 might be the D (5 bases). CDR1 and CDR2 (germline): MNHEY, SVGAGI. The CDR3 has 14 residues. The V and J ends lost 8 bases and 6 bases respectively, with 16 bases between them. CDR3 DNA sequence: TGTGCCAGCGCCCGGGACCAGAGGCATGAAAAACTGTTTTTT. Residues: CASARDQRHEKLFF.

This clone was counted only a few times. The same CDR3 arises from other DNA sequences in this sample as well. This sequence joins TRBV6-1 and TRBJ2-3, with D unclear. Germline CDR1 and CDR2: MNHNS and SASEGT. This CDR3 is 14 amino acids long. V lost 2 bases and J lost 0, with 6 bases in between. CDR3 nucleotides: TGTGCCAGCAGTGAACGACCAAGCACAGATACGCAGTATTTT. Translating gives CASSERPSTDTQYF.

The CDR3 coding sequence is TGTGCCAGTAGTATGGTACAGACTTTCACAGATACGCAGTATTTT. Protein product: CASSMVQTFTDTQYF. The chain is built from TRBV19 and TRBJ2-3; D gene uncertain. The V and J ends lost 3 bases and 2 bases respectively, with 12 bases between them. Germline CDR1 reads LNHDA; CDR2 reads SQIVND (reference sequence). The CDR3 sequence is 15 residues long.

The chain uses TRBV2 and TRBJ2-1; the D is unclear. Germline V lookup: CDR1 SNHLY, CDR2 FYNNEI. The V end lost 7 bases, the J end lost 4 bases, and 17 bases lay between the germline ends. The CDR3 extends over 15 amino acids. The CDR3 reads CASTPSSHPYNEQFF. CDR3 DNA: TGTGCCAGCACCCCCTCGAGTCACCCATACAATGAGCAGTTCTTC. Based on the CDR3 plus reference TRBV2 and TRBJ2-1, the full variable domain is EPEVTQTPSHQVTQMGQEVILRCVPISNHLYFYWYRQILGQKVEFLVSFYNNEISEKSEIFDDQFSVERPDGSNFTLKIRSTKLEDSAMYFCASTPSSHPYNEQFFGPGTRLTVL.

The sample holds a few counts of this clone. The chain is built from TRBV7-9 and TRBJ2-1; TRBD2 matches 14 bases. This CDR3 is built from 16 residues. V shed 5 bases and J 8 bases; nucleotides not matched to a gene: 8. Germline V gene data show CDR1 as SEHNR and CDR2 as FQNEAQ (reference sequence). CDR3 DNA: TGTGCCAGCAGCCGAGGACTAGCGGGAGGCCCTGATGAGCAGTTCTTC. This translates into CASSRGLAGGPDEQFF.

The chain carries TRBV5-1 and TRBJ2-2; 8 bases agree with TRBD1. The junction had 9 bases not matched to a gene; V was cut back by 4 bases and J by 4 bases. The CDR3 is made up of 16 amino acids. Germline lookup yields CDR1 SGHRS and CDR2 YFSETQ. The CDR3 nucleotides read TGCGCCAGCAGCCGAACCAGGGGGCTAAGCACCGGGGAGCTGTTTTTT. Translating gives CASSRTRGLSTGELFF.

The chain uses TRBV7-2 and TRBJ2-7; D might be TRBD1 (5 bases). Germline V CDR1 and CDR2: SGHTA, FQGNSA. Trimming cost V 5 bases and J 2 bases, with 10 bases left between them. CDR3 size: 13 residues. As DNA, the CDR3 is TGTGCCAGCAGCCCCCCGGACACCTACGAGCAGTACTTC. Residues: CASSPPDTYEQYF.

This clone was seen at least ten times. The rearrangement links TRBV19 to TRBJ2-5, with TRBD1 as a possible D gene (5 bases). Germline assignment: CDR1 LNHDA and CDR2 SQIVND (reference sequence). Trimming cost V 6 bases and J 2 bases, with 13 bases left between them. The CDR3 covers 14 residues. The CDR3 is CASSQGGVQETQYF. CDR3 nucleotide sequence: TGTGCCAGTAGCCAGGGTGGAGTGCAAGAGACCCAGTACTTC.

Comment on this clone: Being one base from a much bigger clone, this may be a read error. Other DNA sequences from this sample encode an identical CDR3 as well. The chain joins TRBV5-1 to TRBJ2-2; no firm D call. Germline lookup yields CDR1 SGHRS and CDR2 YFSETQ. This CDR3 contains 14 residues. V lost 0 bases to trimming and J lost 2 bases, with 5 bases between them. The CDR3 region has the DNA TGCGCCAGCAGCTTGGAGGGTAACACCGGGGAGCTGTTTTTT. This encodes CASSLEGNTGELFF.

This clone has more than one count but fewer than ten. The chain links TRBV19 to TRBJ2-1, with unresolved D. CDR1 and CDR2 from the germline V gene are LNHDA and SQIVND (reference sequence). V was shortened by 1 base and J by 7 bases, with 8 bases between the two germline ends. This CDR3 has 13 amino acids. The CDR3 nucleotides are TGTGCCAGTAGTATAGTGGCTAAAAATGAGCAGTTCTTC. Residues: CASSIVAKNEQFF.

V gene TRBV19 combines with J gene TRBJ1-1; 7 bases are shared with TRBD1. V lost 5 bases, J lost 0 bases, and 9 bases stayed unmatched. The germline V gene has CDR1 LNHDA and CDR2 SQIVND (reference sequence). The CDR3 is 16 residues long. The CDR3 reads CASSYAGTALNTEAFF. The CDR3 bases are TGTGCCAGTAGTTACGCCGGGACAGCTTTGAACACTGAAGCTTTCTTT.

The count of this clone is one. This sample includes further DNA sequences coding for the same CDR3. The chain links TRBV5-1 to TRBJ1-1, with a possible D match to TRBD1 (6 bases). With 0 bases removed from V and 5 bases from J, the gap between germline ends came to 8 bases. The CDR3 is made up of 13 amino acids. From germline, CDR1 is SGHRS and CDR2 YFSETQ. The CDR3 DNA follows: TGCGCCAGCAGCTTGGGAACAGGGACTGAAGCTTTCTTT. It encodes CASSLGTGTEAFF.

This clone occurred a few times. The chain recombines TRBV7-9 with TRBJ1-5; TRBD1 matches at 11 bases. The CDR3 consists of 16 residues. Trimming at V came to 3 bases and at J to 4 bases, leaving 5 bases not matched to a gene. Germline V gene sequence: CDR1 SEHNR, CDR2 FQNEAQ (reference sequence). The CDR3 reads CASSFGWDRGNQPQHF. CDR3 DNA: TGTGCCAGCAGCTTTGGATGGGACAGGGGGAATCAGCCCCAGCATTTT. Supplemented by reference TRBV7-9 and TRBJ1-5, the full variable domain reads DTGVSQNPRHKITKRGQNVTFRCDPISEHNRLYWYRQTLGQGPEFLTYFQNEAQLEKSRLLSDRFSAERPKGSFSTLEIQRTEQGDSAMYLCASSFGWDRGNQPQHFGDGTRLSIL.

The J gene is TRBJ2-7, the V gene TRBV5-1, with 7 bases that match TRBD2. This CDR3 contains 13 residues. The V segment lost 2 bases and the J segment 7 bases; nucleotides outside the gene matches: 6. In germline, CDR1 is SGHRS, CDR2 YFSETQ. The CDR3 region is CASSLRAGWEQYF. In DNA, the CDR3 is TGCGCCAGCAGCTTACGAGCGGGATGGGAGCAGTACTTC. Supplemented by reference TRBV5-1 and TRBJ2-7, the full variable domain reads KAGVTQTPRYLIKTRGQQVTLSCSPISGHRSVSWYQQTPGQGLQFLFEYFSETQRNKGNFPGRFSGRQFSNSRSEMNVSTLELGDSALYLCASSLRAGWEQYFGPGTRLTVT.